A selection of T cell receptor beta chains follows, all from one sample in a study of T-cell reconstitution after alpha-beta-depleted transplantation in children. TCRdb fed the PCR reads into MiXCR, producing one record per CDR3 protein. There are about 460,000 distinct CDR3 sequences in the sample; more than 9.5% occur only once, and approximately 14% lies in the top ten. Sequencing was performed on PBMCs, mostly from graft donor cells, taken 180 days after TCRalphabeta/CD19-depleted stem cell transplant. The source is a female patient aged 2 to 10 who had a stem cell transplant for aplastic anemia, so the T cells may come from the graft donor. Each CDR3 is given with its conserved first and last residue. The D gene is left open where the match is weak. Clone sizes are given selectively: once, few, many, or a class where the clone is expanded.

TRBJ2-5 | TRBD2 | NA | TRBV14 | CASSQEWWRSGRKRETQYF | TGTGCCAGCAGCCAAGAGTGGTGGAGGAGCGGGAGAAAGCGAGAGACCCAGTACTTC
TRBJ2-4 | TRBD2 | NA | TRBV7-2 | CAGSSTSGIGDIQYF | TGTGCCGGCAGCTCCACTAGCGGGATAGGGGACATTCAGTACTTC
TRBJ2-1 | NA | NA | TRBV6-2/TRBV6-3 | CASSLLTSIIYNEQFF | TGTGCCAGCAGCCTCCTTACTAGTATAATTTACAATGAGCAGTTCTTC
TRBJ2-1 | NA | few | TRBV7-2 | CASSLSSGMNNEQFF | TGTGCCAGCAGCTTATCGTCAGGGATGAACAATGAGCAGTTCTTC
TRBJ2-7 | NA | many | TRBV29-1 | CSVEGGYEQYF | TGCAGCGTTGAAGGCGGCTACGAGCAGTACTTC
TRBJ2-3 | TRBD1 | many | TRBV28 | CASLTGTQDTQYF | TGTGCCAGCTTGACAGGGACGCAGGATACGCAGTATTTT
TRBJ1-1 | NA | NA | TRBV28 | CASSWSPRGTEAFF | TGTGCCAGCAGTTGGTCGCCCCGGGGGACTGAAGCTTTCTTT
TRBJ1-2 | TRBD1 | many | TRBV12-3/TRBV12-4 | CASSLRTGTGGAYGYTF | TGTGCCAGCAGTCTACGTACCGGGACAGGGGGCGCCTATGGCTACACCTTC
TRBJ2-1 | NA | many | TRBV7-9 | CASSLDNEQFF | TGTGCCAGCAGCCTAGACAATGAGCAGTTCTTC
TRBJ2-3 | TRBD2 | NA | TRBV9 | CASSVRAGAQGDTQYF | TGTGCCAGCAGCGTACGAGCGGGAGCCCAGGGAGATACGCAGTATTTT
TRBJ2-2 | NA | few | TRBV2 | CASSENPLEWVTGTGELFF | TGTGCCAGCAGTGAGAACCCCCTGGAATGGGTAACTGGGACCGGGGAGCTGTTTTTT
TRBJ2-4 | NA | NA | TRBV7-9 | CASSARDAKNIQYF | TGTGCCAGCAGCGCCCGGGACGCCAAAAACATTCAGTACTTC
TRBJ1-1 | NA | NA | TRBV12-3/TRBV12-4 | CASSLRGSTEAFF | TGTGCCAGCAGTTTACGAGGGAGCACTGAAGCTTTCTTT
TRBJ2-5 | NA | few | TRBV7-9 | CASSLLGPGPQETQYF | TGTGCCAGCAGCTTACTTGGTCCGGGGCCCCAAGAGACCCAGTACTTC
TRBJ2-3 | TRBD1 | few | TRBV9 | CASSVAVTGADTQYF | TGTGCCAGCAGCGTAGCGGTGACAGGGGCAGATACGCAGTATTTT
TRBJ2-1 | TRBD2 | few | TRBV5-1 | CASSLGHLLAGYNEQFF | TGCGCCAGCAGCTTGGGTCATTTGCTAGCGGGATACAATGAGCAGTTCTTC
TRBJ2-1 | NA | few | TRBV6-5 | CASSYSGGPGDNEQFF | TGTGCCAGCAGTTACTCTGGGGGGCCCGGGGACAATGAGCAGTTCTTC
TRBJ2-1 | TRBD1 | few | TRBV12-5 | CASGLDRGPGQFF | TGTGCTAGTGGTTTGGACAGGGGGCCGGGGCAGTTCTTC
TRBJ2-2 | NA | few | TRBV12-3/TRBV12-4 | CASSKPPGELFF | TGTGCCAGCAGCAAGCCTCCCGGGGAGCTGTTTTTT
TRBJ2-2 | NA | few | TRBV18 | CASSPEGPQNTGELFF | TGTGCCAGCTCACCTGAGGGACCACAGAACACCGGGGAGCTGTTTTTT
TRBJ2-1 | NA | NA | TRBV7-2 | CASSLGPRPSYNEQFF | TGTGCCAGCAGCTTAGGTCCGCGGCCCTCCTACAATGAGCAGTTCTTC
TRBJ2-3 | TRBD2 | few | TRBV5-1 | CASSLLGGQVHERLAGGTTDTQYF | TGCGCCAGCAGCTTGTTGGGGGGACAGGTACACGAACGGCTAGCGGGAGGAACCACAGATACGCAGTATTTT
TRBJ2-1 | TRBD2 | few | TRBV13 | CASSWDPTSGRVDEQFF | TGTGCCAGCAGCTGGGACCCGACTAGCGGGAGAGTGGATGAGCAGTTCTTC
TRBJ2-3 | NA | few | TRBV4-3 | CASSPFLARTDTQYF | TGCGCCAGCAGCCCGTTCCTAGCGCGCACAGATACGCAGTATTTT
TRBJ1-1 | TRBD1 | NA | TRBV20-1 | CSAHSGQGYNTEAFF | TGCAGTGCTCATTCCGGACAGGGATACAACACTGAAGCTTTCTTT
TRBJ2-1 | TRBD2 | NA | TRBV7-2 | CASSLGQGREGLGEQFF | TGTGCCAGCAGCTTAGGTCAAGGGCGGGAGGGCCTGGGTGAGCAGTTCTTC
TRBJ1-1 | TRBD1 | NA | TRBV12-3/TRBV12-4 | CASTIGQGLGNTEAFF | TGTGCCAGCACTATAGGACAGGGGCTGGGGAACACTGAAGCTTTCTTT
TRBJ2-2 | NA | many | TRBV9 | CASSVDRDPNTGELFF | TGTGCCAGCAGCGTTGACCGAGACCCGAACACCGGGGAGCTGTTTTTT
TRBJ2-3 | NA | few | TRBV9 | CASSMSDGTPPDTQYF | TGTGCCAGCAGCATGAGCGACGGGACGCCCCCGGATACGCAGTATTTT